What follows are 20 T cell receptor beta chains derived from one specimen sequenced in a study of beta chain features in type 1 diabetes. Reverse transcribing all isolated RNA meant expressed TCRB transcripts were sequenced. Repertoires were generated with immunoSEQ multiplex PCR, while TCRdb's copy carries only in-frame clones and drops some. This sample has about 400,000 clones, with about 12% found just once. Regarding the study as a whole: Shorter TCRB CDR3s, moderately but significantly so, were found in Type 1 diabetes patients in all four CD4+ subsets.

These TCRs' antigens remain unknown. The sample consisted of naive CD4+ T cells from blood. These receptors were taken from a young woman with type 1 diabetes.

This sequence joins TRBV29-1 and TRBJ2-3; unclear D gene. This CDR3 region has 13 residues. Germline-derived CDR1 and CDR2 are SQVTM and ANQGSEA. Trimming stripped 2 bases from V and 0 bases from J, with 6 bases between. The CDR3: CSVEQISTDTQYF. CDR3 nucleotides: TGCAGCGTTGAACAGATTAGCACAGATACGCAGTATTTT.

V usage is TRBV7-2 and J usage is TRBJ2-7, with D possibly matching TRBD1 (5 bases). The CDR3 totals 14 residues. Germline V CDR1 and CDR2: SGHTA, FQGNSA. Trimming removed 7 bases at V and 5 bases at J, with 18 bases between. CDR3 coding DNA: TGTGCCAGCACCCCCACCCGGGCAGGGCACGAGCAGTACTTC. Its translation is CASTPTRAGHEQYF. The full variable domain, in which reference TRBV7-2 and TRBJ2-7 provide the parts outside the CDR3, is GAGVSQSPSNKVTEKGKDVELRCDPISGHTALYWYRQSLGQGLEFLIYFQGNSAPDKSGLPSDRFSAERTGGSVSTLTIQRTQQEDSAVYLCASTPTRAGHEQYFGPGTRLTVT.

V is TRBV19 and J is TRBJ2-2, with 7 nucleotides matching TRBD2. Looked up from germline, CDR1 is LNHDA and CDR2 is SQIVND (reference sequence). The CDR3 consists of 16 residues. J gave up 2 bases and V 9 bases, and 12 bases lay outside the gene matches. The CDR3 DNA reads TGTGCCAGCGTTCCCGGGACTATACCAAACACCGGGGAGCTGTTTTTT. Its protein is CASVPGTIPNTGELFF.

This clone was seen a few times. This rearrangement joins TRBV5-1 to TRBJ1-6; 7 positions match TRBD1. The V gene end was trimmed by 3 bases and the J gene end by 11 bases; junction bases not matched to a gene: 8. The germline gives CDR1 SGHRS, CDR2 YFSETQ. There are 14 residues in the CDR3. In DNA, the CDR3 is TGCGCCAGCAGCTCAACCCTACAGGGGACACCCCTCCACTTT. Encoded protein: CASSSTLQGTPLHF. The complete variable domain, with remaining parts taken from reference TRBV5-1 and TRBJ1-6, reads KAGVTQTPRYLIKTRGQQVTLSCSPISGHRSVSWYQQTPGQGLQFLFEYFSETQRNKGNFPGRFSGRQFSNSRSEMNVSTLELGDSALYLCASSSTLQGTPLHFGNGTRLTVT.

The rearrangement uses TRBV9 and TRBJ2-1, with D perhaps TRBD2 (6 bases). This CDR3 is built from 11 residues. The V and J ends lost 5 bases and 10 bases respectively, with 10 bases between them. Germline assignment: CDR1 SGDLS and CDR2 YYNGEE. This CDR3 reads CASRGGGEQFF. CDR3 bases: TGTGCCAGCAGGGGGGGTGGCGAGCAGTTCTTC.

The rearrangement joins TRBV5-1 to TRBJ2-1; 11 nucleotides agree with TRBD2. Germline V CDR1 and CDR2: SGHRS, YFSETQ. J lost 8 bases, V lost 1 base, and 5 bases had no gene match. The CDR3 consists of 15 residues. CDR3 sequence (DNA): TGCGCCAGCAGCTTGCCTAGCGGGGGGTTCGATGAGCAGTTCTTC. Residues: CASSLPSGGFDEQFF.

This clone has just a few counts. The rearrangement links TRBV4-2 to TRBJ2-3, with a tentative D call TRBD1 (7 bases). Germline loops: CDR1 LGHNA, CDR2 YNFKEQ. There are 18 residues in the CDR3. Trimming took off 1 base at V and 9 bases at J, with 26 bases between the two ends. DNA for the CDR3: TGTGCCAGCAGCCAAGCCGTTGGAGGGGGCCAGGGAGTTGAGACGCAGTATTTT. It is translated as CASSQAVGGGQGVETQYF.

The chain is built from TRBV29-1 and TRBJ1-5; 7 nucleotides line up with TRBD1. Germline V lookup: CDR1 SQVTM, CDR2 ANQGSEA. The CDR3 has 13 amino acids. The V and J ends lost 7 bases and 8 bases, in that order; junction bases with no gene match: 11. The CDR3 DNA reads as TGCAGCGGAAGGGACAGCCCGGGGGAGCCCCAGCATTTT. Amino acids: CSGRDSPGEPQHF. Using reference TRBV29-1 and TRBJ1-5 for the parts outside the CDR3, the full variable domain is SAVISQKPSRDICQRGTSLTIQCQVDSQVTMMFWYRQQPGQSLTLIATANQGSEATYESGFVIDKFPISRPNLTFSTLTVSNMSPEDSSIYLCSGRDSPGEPQHFGDGTRLSIL.

This clone has more than one count but fewer than ten. CDR3 DNA: TGCGCCAGCAGCCTGATACAGGGGGCGGACTACGAGCAGTACTTC. Amino acids: CASSLIQGADYEQYF. The V call is TRBV4-1, the J call TRBJ2-7, with 9 bases fitting TRBD1. In germline, CDR1 is MGHRA, CDR2 YSYEKL. V lost 4 bases to trimming and J lost 3 bases; unmatched junction nucleotides: 7. CDR3 size: 15 residues.

J is TRBJ2-4 and V is TRBV6-5, with TRBD1 matching 7 bases. The V segment lost 5 bases and the J segment 10 bases; nucleotides outside the gene matches: 5. CDR1 MNHEY and CDR2 SVGAGI come from the germline V gene. CDR3 length equals 12 residues. The CDR3 protein is CASSTGTAIQYF. The CDR3 DNA follows: TGTGCCAGCAGTACCGGGACAGCAATTCAGTACTTC.

This sequence joins TRBV7-2 and TRBJ2-7, with TRBD1 matching 9 bases. CDR3 length: 12 amino acids. CDR1 and CDR2 from the germline V gene are SGHTA and FQGNSA. With 8 bases clipped from V and 2 bases from J, the junction kept 1 base outside the gene matches. The CDR3 DNA sequence: TGTGCCAGCGGGACAGGGACCTACGAGCAGTACTTC. Its protein is CASGTGTYEQYF.

The V and J genes are TRBV4-3 and TRBJ2-1; tentatively, D is TRBD2 (5 bases). With 4 bases removed from V and 6 bases from J, the gap between germline ends came to 10 bases. Germline loops: CDR1 LGHNA, CDR2 YSLEER. CDR3 length: 13 amino acids. Written as DNA, the CDR3 is TGCGCCAGCAGCCTCCTTACTAGCAATGAGCAGTTCTTC. Translating it yields CASSLLTSNEQFF.

This rearrangement joins TRBV6-5 to TRBJ2-7; D unresolved. The V end lost 2 bases, the J end lost 0 bases, and 11 bases lay between the germline ends. The CDR3 runs to 15 residues. The germline V gene has CDR1 MNHEY and CDR2 SVGAGI. This CDR3 reads CASSYGVSSSYEQYF. The CDR3 coding sequence is TGTGCCAGCAGTTACGGAGTCAGTAGCTCCTACGAGCAGTACTTC.

This chain joins TRBV5-1 and TRBJ2-7; a weak D match, TRBD1 (5 bases). V was cut by 0 bases and J by 2 bases, with 18 bases left in between. CDR3 length: 17 residues. In germline, CDR1 is SGHRS, CDR2 YFSETQ. CDR3 in amino acids: CASSLGGGPPDPYEQYF. The CDR3, as DNA: TGCGCCAGCAGCTTGGGGGGCGGCCCCCCGGACCCCTACGAGCAGTACTTC.

J is TRBJ1-4 and V is TRBV9; D may be TRBD1 (5 bases). The germline CDR1 and CDR2 sequences are SGDLS and YYNGEE. Trimming shortened V by 4 bases and J by 5 bases, and 15 bases separated the two germline ends. CDR3 length: 15 residues. The CDR3 spells CASSSRLGPNEKLFF. The CDR3 DNA sequence: TGTGCCAGCAGCTCCCGGTTGGGGCCAAATGAAAAACTGTTTTTT.

The chain links TRBV7-9 to TRBJ1-1, with 7 bases identical to TRBD1. The CDR3 covers 14 residues. In germline, CDR1 is SEHNR, CDR2 FQNEAQ (reference sequence). After removal of 5 bases from V and 1 base from J, the junction contained 4 bases not matched to a gene. The DNA for the CDR3 is TGTGCCAGCAGCACTCGACAGGGGAACACTGAAGCTTTCTTT. It is translated as CASSTRQGNTEAFF.

CDR3 sequence (DNA): TGTGCCACCAGCAGAGATCCAGGCAACGAGCAGTACTTC. It specifies CATSRDPGNEQYF. The V and J genes are TRBV15 and TRBJ2-7; D is uncertain. The CDR3 contains 13 residues. Germline CDR1 LNHNV, CDR2 YYDKDF (reference sequence). Trimming cost V 0 bases and J 5 bases, with 8 bases left between them.

This clone was counted only a few times. The chain uses TRBV15 and TRBJ2-1; 9 nucleotides match TRBD2. CDR1 and CDR2 from the germline V gene are LNHNV and YYDKDF (reference sequence). V lost 11 bases, J lost 6 bases, and 14 bases stayed unmatched. There are 15 residues in the CDR3. The CDR3 region has the DNA TGTGCCTTTGCCCCCGGAGCGGGAGGAGCCAATGAGCAGTTCTTC. It is translated as CAFAPGAGGANEQFF.

This rearrangement joins TRBV11-2 to TRBJ2-5; 9 bases agree with TRBD1. CDR1 is SGHAT, CDR2 FQNNGV, per germline. This CDR3 is 14 amino acids long. Unmatched junction bases numbered 6, after V lost 6 bases and J lost 4 bases. This CDR3 reads CASRQGQGGETQYF. CDR3 nucleotide sequence: TGTGCCAGCAGACAGGGACAGGGAGGAGAGACCCAGTACTTC.

This clone was picked up a small number of times. The chain employs TRBV13 and TRBJ1-2; TRBD1 aligns across 8 bases. CDR3 length: 14 residues. Germline trimming cut 6 bases from V and 3 bases from J; bases unmatched to any gene: 6. Germline CDR1 and CDR2: PRHDT and FYEKMQ (reference sequence). The CDR3 loop reads CASRPRGQDYGYTF. Written as DNA, the CDR3 is TGTGCCAGCAGGCCGAGGGGACAGGACTATGGCTACACCTTC.